The clone carrying this T cell receptor beta chain occurred a few times. Its specificity is not known. This CDR3 is 18 amino acids long. CDR1 is ENHRY, CDR2 SYGVKD, per germline. V was clipped by 3 bases and J by 4 bases; unmatched bases: 15. These data belong to a study of CD8 T cells in ankylosing spondylitis. Study-level results: Reported data indicate significant enrichment of disease-linked clones within matched ankylosing spondylitis synovial fluid. Several highly homologous variants made up a TCR beta motif that seemed to typify ankylosing spondylitis blood.

Via MiXCR, TCRdb re-called the 5' RACE reads, giving one row per CDR3 protein. The sample lists hundreds of thousands of distinct CDR3 sequences, roughly 20% occurring once. The sample comprised blood, either unsorted or a sorted T cell fraction (not recorded which). The chain has TRBV10-3 and TRBJ2-1; 7 bases are a match to TRBD2. The clonotype was recovered from a female donor with ankylosing spondylitis or in good health (not recorded which). The CDR3 loop is CAISDFTRGSGTYNEQFF. DNA for the CDR3: TGTGCCATCAGTGACTTTACGCGGGGGTCGGGAACTTACAATGAGCAGTTCTTC.